This record looks at one T cell receptor (beta chain) sequence and its context. Its cognate antigen is unknown. The data derive from a study of siplizumab effects on memory and regulatory T cells. Overall study results and limits: With siplizumab, Treg-derived clones averaged roughly 62% of mappable alloreactive CD4+ clones, versus 26.9% in controls.

The germline CDR1 and CDR2 sequences are KGHSH and LQKENI. Trimming pared 3 bases from V and 5 bases from J, leaving 10 bases between. This CDR3 has 13 amino acids. Profiling relied on immunoSEQ multiplex PCR, and the TCRdb table lists in-frame clones only, not all of them. Here the sample spans about 120,000 clones, about 93% being singletons. The gene calls are TRBV18 and TRBJ1-1; D unclear. Sequenced: non-Treg CD4+ T cells sorted from blood. The origin of this receptor is a human donor in good health. CDR3 coding DNA: TGTGCCAGCTCACCCAGGACGGGGACTGAAGCTTTCTTT. This encodes CASSPRTGTEAFF. Full variable domain (outside the CDR3, taken from reference TRBV18 and TRBJ1-1): NAGVMQNPRHLVRRRGQEARLRCSPMKGHSHVYWYRQLPEEGLKFMVYLQKENIIDESGMPKERFSAEFPKEGPSILRIQQVVRGDSAAYFCASSPRTGTEAFFGQGTRLTVV.